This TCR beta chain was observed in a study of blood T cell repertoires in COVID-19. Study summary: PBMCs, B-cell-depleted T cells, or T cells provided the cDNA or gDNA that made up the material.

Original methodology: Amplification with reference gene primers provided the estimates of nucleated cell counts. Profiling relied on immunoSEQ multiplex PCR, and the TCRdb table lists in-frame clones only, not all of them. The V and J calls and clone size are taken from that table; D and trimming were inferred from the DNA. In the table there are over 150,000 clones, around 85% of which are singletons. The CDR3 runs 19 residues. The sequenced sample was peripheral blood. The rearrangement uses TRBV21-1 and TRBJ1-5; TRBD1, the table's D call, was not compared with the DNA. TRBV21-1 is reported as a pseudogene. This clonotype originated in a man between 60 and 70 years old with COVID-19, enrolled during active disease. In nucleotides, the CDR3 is TGTGCCAGCAGCAAAGGGAACGGACAGGGACCTTATAGCAATCAGCCCCAGCATTTT. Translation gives CASSKGNGQGPYSNQPQHF.